Listed here are 8 T cell receptor beta chains from one sample, sequenced in a study of cytomegalovirus exposure and HLA in healthy donors. The primer mix had 60 Vbeta and 13 Jbeta primers. Sequencing used immunoSEQ multiplex PCR; TCRdb keeps in-frame clones, though not all of them. The sample carries 150,000 to 200,000 clones, around 77% recorded once. Sequenced sample: PBMCs. The receptors were gathered from a man over 45 in good health and CMV-seropositive.

Turning to this clone: The junction differs from germline at one of its ends, possibly a read error. The chain has TRBV5-6 and TRBJ2-1; 8 nucleotides match TRBD2. The CDR3 loop spans 14 amino acids. CDR1 is SGHDT, CDR2 YYEEEE, per germline. Here the CDR3 DNA reads TGTGCCAGCAGCGTGCGGGAGGCGGGACTTCCATCCCTCTTC. The encoded protein is CASSVREAGLPSLF.

This clone was counted once. This sequence joins TRBV7-2 and TRBJ2-3; TRBD1 agrees at 7 bases. The CDR3 sequence is 18 residues long. V trimming: 5 bases; J trimming: 4 bases; junction bases outside the gene matches: 18. CDR1 and CDR2 from the germline V gene are SGHTA and FQGNSA. CDR3 sequence reads: CASSIRDRRDLTPDTQYF. CDR3 bases: TGTGCCAGCAGCATCCGGGACAGAAGGGACCTTACCCCAGATACGCAGTATTTT. The entire variable domain, with the rest obtained from reference TRBV7-2 and TRBJ2-3, is as follows: GAGVSQSPSNKVTEKGKDVELRCDPISGHTALYWYRQSLGQGLEFLIYFQGNSAPDKSGLPSDRFSAERTGGSVSTLTIQRTQQEDSAVYLCASSIRDRRDLTPDTQYFGPGTRLTVL.

The chain combines TRBV7-9 with TRBJ2-7; tentatively, D is TRBD1 (5 bases). CDR1 and CDR2 from the germline V gene are SEHNR and FQNEAQ (reference sequence). Trimming stripped 6 bases from V and 0 bases from J, with 12 bases between. The CDR3 is 14 amino acids. The CDR3 region has the DNA TGTGCCAGCAGTCCGACAGCCACCTCCTACGAGCAGTACTTC. It yields the protein CASSPTATSYEQYF.

The rearrangement uses TRBV18 and TRBJ1-4; D perhaps matches TRBD1 (6 bases). Trimming pared 6 bases from V and 5 bases from J, leaving 16 bases between. CDR1 and CDR2 (germline): KGHSH, LQKENI. This CDR3 spans 15 amino acids. The CDR3 here is CASSSSDSRNEKLFF. The CDR3 DNA reads TGTGCCAGCTCGTCGTCGGACAGCCGAAATGAAAAACTGTTTTTT.

This clone was seen just once. The chain couples TRBV6-6 to TRBJ1-1, with D tentatively TRBD1 (6 bases). V was shortened by 6 bases and J by 1 base, with 12 bases between the two germline ends. Germline CDR1 is MNHNY and CDR2 is SVGAGI (reference sequence). The CDR3 length is 14 residues. The CDR3 protein is CASRQTGRNTEAFF. CDR3 coding DNA: TGTGCCAGCAGGCAAACAGGGAGGAACACTGAAGCTTTCTTT.

The rearrangement joins TRBV12-5 to TRBJ1-2; D is ambiguous. V was pared by 7 bases and J by 4 bases, with 10 bases between. The germline CDR1 and CDR2 sequences are LGHNT and FRNRAP. The CDR3 covers 12 residues. The CDR3: CASAWASYGYTF. CDR3 bases: TGTGCTAGTGCGTGGGCAAGCTATGGCTACACCTTC.

The rearrangement joins TRBV27 to TRBJ1-1; D gene uncertain. The CDR3 loop spans 13 amino acids. V lost 2 bases and J 10 bases, leaving 14 bases between the germline ends. Germline assignment: CDR1 MNHEY and CDR2 SMNVEV (reference sequence). For the CDR3, the DNA is TGTGCCAGCAGTTTAAGAACCCCCCGCGGAGCTTTCTTT. Amino acids: CASSLRTPRGAFF.

This chain uses TRBV10-3 with TRBJ1-2, with TRBD1 as a possible D gene (5 bases). Trimming pared 2 bases from V and 1 base from J, leaving 8 bases between. This CDR3 has 14 residues. Germline V gives CDR1 ENHRY, CDR2 SYGVKD. The CDR3 sequence: CAISERGSNYGYTF. In DNA form, the CDR3 reads TGTGCCATCAGTGAGAGGGGAAGTAACTATGGCTACACCTTC.